This TCR beta chain is from a study of lymphopenia after photon versus proton radiotherapy. The study, taken as a whole, reports: Authors raise, but do not show, better survival with proton therapy. A bigger post-nadir fall in TCR diversity correlated inversely with survival time in deceased patients. Post-nadir diversity loss with photons came from oligoclonal expansion, particularly CD8+ Temra cells. Proton therapy kept repertoires fairly stable, unlike photons, which gained effector/memory cells.

The method was immunoSEQ multiplex PCR; TCRdb's version includes in-frame clones alone and lacks a portion of them. Among about 16,000 clones listed, 85% to 90% were seen once. Turning to this clone: Its specificity is unknown.

The CDR3 runs to 15 residues. Germline CDR1 SGHVS, CDR2 FNYEAQ. Trimming cost V 1 base and J 12 bases, with 19 bases left between them. This specimen was peripheral blood, taken from a patient treated with proton-based radiotherapy. The chain recombines TRBV7-6 with TRBJ2-1; D may be TRBD1 (7 bases). The TCR comes from a man between 65 and 85 years old with pancreatic cancer. CDR3 bases: TGTGCCAGCAGCTTAGGACAGGGAGGTGAAAGGAGGCAGTTCTTC. Translated: CASSLGQGGERRQFF.